This T cell receptor (beta chain) was observed in a study of blood T cell repertoires in COVID-19. Profiled with immunoSEQ multiplex PCR; TCRdb holds only in-frame clones, not every one. The data show about 330,000 clones, 80% to 90% seen once. The CDR3 length is 15 residues. Trimming took 7 bases from V and 3 from J, leaving 18 bases between them. CDR1 and CDR2 (germline): LNHDA, SQIVND (reference sequence). The study drew participants aged about 18 to 89 years from 20 to 30 US areas. Self-reported history from a screening survey and questionnaire set each donor's cohort. Two negative PCRs, clearance, or symptom resolution characterized the recovered Cohort 3 donors.

The chain uses TRBV19 and TRBJ1-1; possible D gene TRBD1, 5 bases. This TCR derives from a man aged 25-45 years who had recovered from COVID-19. The sample consisted of PBMCs or T cells enriched from blood (not recorded which). CDR3 sequence: CASIPAGLGYTEAFF. The CDR3 nucleotides are TGTGCCAGTATCCCGGCGGGGCTCGGGTACACTGAAGCTTTCTTT.